This T cell receptor (beta chain) comes out of a study of T cells after yellow fever vaccination. In the study overall: SMART-Seq v4 Ultra Low Input handled preparation of low-cell-number fractions.

TCRdb itself ran the 5' RACE reads through MiXCR, one entry per CDR3 protein. This table holds 350,000 to 450,000 distinct CDR3 sequences, 15% to 20% found once. Study-wide findings and caveats: There was a possibility that FACS-sorted repertoires contained abundant clonotypes contaminating from the bulk population. Most primary-vaccination clones recurred post-booster (roughly 96% CD4, around 88% CD8).

Points on this clonotype: Its antigen remains unknown.

The CDR3 contains 14 residues. CDR1 is SNHLY, CDR2 FYNNEI, per germline. V lost 7 bases, J lost 3 bases, and 16 bases lay in between. The V and J genes are TRBV2 and TRBJ2-7; D is perhaps TRBD1 or TRBD2 (5 bases each). The clonotype was recovered from a man aged 18-30 years who received the YFV17D yellow fever vaccine. The material was PBMCs, obtained before the yellow fever booster vaccination. DNA of the CDR3: TGTGCCAGCAAGTGCGCTGGGACCTACTACGAGCAGTACTTC. Its translation is CASKCAGTYYEQYF.